This T cell receptor (beta chain) was identified during a study of cytomegalovirus exposure and HLA in healthy donors (dated by TCRdb to between 2016 and 2019). The study in broad terms: An earlier analysis of fewer than 750 of the donors reported over 250 Gb of sequence data and some 110 million unique TCR beta sequences obtained from some 200 million T cells. An early release covering some 640 HLA-typed donors comprised about 320 gigabases of sequencing data and some 79 million unique TCR sequences. The genetic ancestry cluster associated with self-reported Caucasian donors included 81% of the 300 to 450 genotyped donors. The study aimed to test whether cataloging public T cell receptors could reveal signatures of past pathogen exposure. The T cell repertoires of under 750 subjects were profiled by immunosequencing and related to cytomegalovirus serostatus. Besides the first cohort of around 700 subjects, a separate validation cohort made up of roughly 130 different subjects was used. To predict cytomegalovirus infection status, the study brought together high-throughput TCR immunosequencing, statistical association of individual TCRs with disease status, and machine learning. A later analysis re-analyzed previously published TCR beta repertoires from 550 to 700 donors and added high-resolution HLA genotyping to study TCR occurrence patterns. Rather than using new phenotypic data, the later analysis identified candidate immune exposures from TCR beta sequences and from how often those sequences occurred across donors. To decide whether each TCR beta V gene segment behaved as functional or pseudogenic, an earlier analysis of approximately 600 of the donors relied on high-throughput TCR beta sequencing. Alongside the repertoire data, information on donor age, sex, ethnicity and CMV serostatus was compiled. Genome-wide SNP genotypes for about 65% of the 666 donors were used in a later genetic analysis, which treated that subset as a discovery cohort. All discovery cohort repertoires had been generated using a single sequencing platform. Both class I and class II loci were covered by HLA typing, at four-digit resolution. Typing coverage varied by locus: roughly 629-630 donors for A, B, C, DRB1 and DQB1; approximately 520 for DQA1; around 570 for DPA1; around 450 for DPB1. A few DR-DQ haplotypes were treated as single units for association and clustering because of strong linkage in the cohort. Among about 360 genotyped donors of the cohort, an average of around 240,000 unique TCR beta nucleotide sequences were sequenced per donor, 15% to 20% of them non-productive.

The CDR3 contains 13 residues, cysteine and phenylalanine counted. Here the CDR3 DNA is all that survives: 39 bases in frame from base 1. Per the germline V gene, ENHRY is the CDR1 and SYGVKD is the CDR2. V is cut by 5 bases and J by 7 bases, and the space between the germline ends is 14 bases. In the case of this clone: Its antigen is unknown. One base away there is no much larger clone; base qualities are not given.

The cohort was made up of 666 healthy bone marrow donors. At the time of sampling, every cohort member was nominally healthy, though immune exposures that went unrecorded were likely present. The donor tested CMV seronegative and was one of the 352 seronegative cohort members. Each donor provided a peripheral blood sample, and peripheral blood mononuclear cells were used for TCR beta sequencing. The Qiagen DNeasy Blood Extraction Kit was used to extract genomic DNA from the blood cell samples. The method was the immunoSEQ multiplex PCR assay. The multiplex PCR relied on a mix of 60 forward primers for TCR Vbeta segments and 13 reverse primers for TCR Jbeta segments. Amplification of the CDR3 region of rearranged TCR beta genes was performed with a multiplex PCR assay on genomic DNA. The amplified TCR beta libraries were sequenced on the Illumina HiSeq System as 87-base-pair reads. Under the source paper's analysis protocol: A later analysis counted tens of millions of unique TCR beta chains across the approximately 700 repertoires, and 9.5 million to 11 million of these chains were shared by at least two donors. To remove PCR and sequencing errors, raw reads were error-corrected and collapsed into unique sequences using a nearest-neighbor algorithm that merged closely related sequences. CDR3 sequences were aligned to IMGT reference sequences to assign V, D and J gene segments. Each retained sequence needed at least a six-nucleotide match to both a V gene segment and a J gene segment. Rearrangements were classified as productive when the CDR3 lacked stop codons and remained in frame with V and J, and all other rearrangements were classified as non-productive. CDR3 was defined according to IMGT convention as the region running from the second conserved V-encoded cysteine to the conserved J-encoded phenylalanine. The earlier analysis of 500 to 600 of the donors excluded sequences that lacked an unambiguous match to a single V gene segment. An earlier analysis of almost 600 of the donors classified V segments as functional when productive rearrangements were above 56.7% and as segregating when the standard deviation between donors was above 5%. A statistical classification framework was built for diagnosing cytomegalovirus status from the catalog of TCR beta chain sequences. In a later analysis, V and J genes were assigned by comparing TCR nucleotide sequences against IMGT/GENE-DB human TR gene sequences. Using the TCRdist pipeline, a later analysis assigned CDR3 sequences along with most-parsimonious VDJ recombination scenarios. In a later analysis, every TCR beta chain was defined by the combination of its CDR3 amino acid sequence and its V-gene family, and reads without a unique V-gene family were dropped. As a way to deal with suspected cross-contamination and a sequencing artifact, a later analysis dropped roughly 620 nucleotide sequences that were highly shared and had low generation probability. In a later analysis, a clonal expansion index was calculated for each public chain from normalized within-repertoire ranks of inferred template counts. In a later analysis, generation probabilities were computed with a VDJ recombination model fitted to out-of-frame rearrangements, and the resulting probabilities were checked against IGoR. A later analysis scored TCR-TCR, TCR-HLA and TCR-CMV co-occurrence with hypergeometric tests, applying a repertoire-size bias correction to TCR pairs. To estimate false discovery rates, a later analysis permuted the HLA or CMV assignments 20 times. A later analysis grouped co-occurring TCRs with DBSCAN, adding TCRdist sequence similarity when clustering within HLA-allele-positive subsets. Co-occurrence clustering excluded repertoires with fewer than 30,000 or more than 120,000 public chains, plus five with anomalous nucleotide sharing. TCRdb limited this immuneACCESS table to in-frame rearrangements with V and J called. A share of clones is missing; checked studies link under half to unresolved V genes, and the rest is unexplained. V, J and clone size are taken as reported in that table, and D and trimming were inferred from the DNA itself. This sample holds about 180,000 clones; about four fifths were observed only once. The ten largest clones add up to approximately 0.51% of the sample.

General conclusions and limits of the study: In a later analysis, HLA-associated TCR beta chains showed more clonal expansion and lower generation probabilities than non-associated chains that were equally common. CMV serostatus was the only immune exposure information available for the cohort. The sequencing pipeline was judged likely to have produced a cluster of highly shared sequence variants as a technical artifact. In vitro tests confirmed that three of the cytomegalovirus-associated TCR beta chains recognize cytomegalovirus antigens. A later genetic analysis reported fewer N-insertions in productive TCRs among donors in an Asian-associated ancestry cluster than the roughly 620-donor mean. The authors suggested that the approach could potentially be generalized to other disease states and immunological phenotypes. Linkage disequilibrium might explain the correlated functional status among segregating V segments, but an unknown experimental factor could not be ruled out. Because the 87-base-pair reads could not distinguish some IMGT-functional V segments, including TRBV6-2 and TRBV6-3, those segments were excluded. Roughly uniform sequencing depth across donors was assumed in presence/absence analyses, although this assumption may not hold. A further reported finding was that TCR beta sequences accurately predicted the HLA-A and HLA-B alleles for most subjects in the first cohort. While some public TCRs were present in many individuals, most TCR sequences turned up only very rarely across donors. In an earlier analysis of fewer than 750 of the donors, most TCR beta V segments were observed in productive rearrangements about 90% or about 30% of the time, broadly matching IMGT annotations. Most CMV-associated TCR beta chains appeared to be HLA-restricted in a later analysis, and the HLA associations seemed to be driven largely by CMV exposure. Because HLA typing was unavailable for some donors at each locus, only the typed subset was used in association tests. A later analysis found that TCR association rates varied across HLA loci, with DRB1 alleles showing the most associated TCRs and HLA-C alleles the fewest. A total of roughly 160 TCR beta chains were listed by the study as associated with cytomegalovirus. Only TCR beta chains were sequenced in this cohort, and the absence of alpha or paired-chain data limited detectable features. A later analysis reported that several top co-occurrence clusters appeared linked to parvovirus B19, influenza, CMV and Epstein-Barr virus. At a false discovery rate of 0.05, a later analysis linked roughly 17,000 TCR beta sequences to specific HLA alleles. In a later genetic analysis, a missense DCLRE1C variant was associated with V-gene and J-gene trimming of TCR beta chains, and the association was replicated in an independent cohort. The classifier was reported to diagnose cytomegalovirus status with high specificity and sensitivity in both the original and validation cohorts. Because counts were too low, some 17 rarely observed V segments, including chromosome 9 orphons, were excluded from the earlier analysis of several hundred of the donors. When HLA alleles, especially DR and DQ, strongly co-occurred, attributing TCR associations to individual alleles was difficult.

The sequence is built from TRBV10-3 and TRBJ1-1, and possibly TRBD1, on 6 matching bases. This TCR was sampled from a woman aged 50 to 65 in good health and CMV-seronegative. The source material was PBMCs. Here the CDR3 is given as CAISQGMGNEAFF. The sequenced DNA is TGTGCCATCAGTCAGGGGATGGGCAATGAAGCTTTCTTT.